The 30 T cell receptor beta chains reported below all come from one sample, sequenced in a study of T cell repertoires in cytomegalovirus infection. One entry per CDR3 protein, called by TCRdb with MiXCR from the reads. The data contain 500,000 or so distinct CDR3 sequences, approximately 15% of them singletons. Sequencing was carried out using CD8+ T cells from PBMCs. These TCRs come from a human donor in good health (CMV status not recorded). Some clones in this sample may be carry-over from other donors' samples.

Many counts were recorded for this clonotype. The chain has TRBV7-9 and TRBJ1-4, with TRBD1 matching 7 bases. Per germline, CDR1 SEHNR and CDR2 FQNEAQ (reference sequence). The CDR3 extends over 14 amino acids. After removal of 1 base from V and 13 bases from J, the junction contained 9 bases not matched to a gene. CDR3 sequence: CASSLGDSPTGLFF. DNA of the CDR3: TGTGCCAGCAGCTTAGGGGACAGTCCTACCGGACTGTTTTTT.

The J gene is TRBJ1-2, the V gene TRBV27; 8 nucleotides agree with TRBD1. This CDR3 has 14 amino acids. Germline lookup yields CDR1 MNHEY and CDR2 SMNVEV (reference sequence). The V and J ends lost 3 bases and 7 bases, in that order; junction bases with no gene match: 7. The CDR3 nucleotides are TGTGCCAGCAGTTTTATCGGACAGGGCCTTGGCTACACCTTC. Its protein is CASSFIGQGLGYTF.

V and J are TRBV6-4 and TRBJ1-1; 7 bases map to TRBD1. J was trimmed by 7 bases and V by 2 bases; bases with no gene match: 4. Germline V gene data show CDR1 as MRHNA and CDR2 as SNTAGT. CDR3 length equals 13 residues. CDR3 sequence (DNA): TGTGCCAGCAGTGACACAGGGGTAGGTGAAGCTTTCTTT. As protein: CASSDTGVGEAFF.

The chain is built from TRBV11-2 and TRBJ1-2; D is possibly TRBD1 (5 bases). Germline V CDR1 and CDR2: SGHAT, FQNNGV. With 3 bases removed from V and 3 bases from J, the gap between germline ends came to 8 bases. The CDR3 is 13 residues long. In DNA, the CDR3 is TGTGCCAGCAGCTTCGGAGGGGACTATGGCTACACCTTC. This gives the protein CASSFGGDYGYTF.

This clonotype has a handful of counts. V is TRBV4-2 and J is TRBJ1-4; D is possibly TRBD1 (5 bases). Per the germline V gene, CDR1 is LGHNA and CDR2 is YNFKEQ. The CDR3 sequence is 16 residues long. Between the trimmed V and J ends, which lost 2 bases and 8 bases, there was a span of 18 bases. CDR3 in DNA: TGTGCCAGCAGCCAATGGGCCGAGGACAAGGGGGAAAAACTGTTTTTT. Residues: CASSQWAEDKGEKLFF.

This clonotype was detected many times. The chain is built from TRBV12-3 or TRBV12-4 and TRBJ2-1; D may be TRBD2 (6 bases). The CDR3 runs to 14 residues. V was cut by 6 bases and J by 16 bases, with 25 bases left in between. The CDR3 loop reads CASSPTWGETDPFF. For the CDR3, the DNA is TGTGCCAGCAGCCCTACCTGGGGGGAGACCGATCCCTTCTTC.

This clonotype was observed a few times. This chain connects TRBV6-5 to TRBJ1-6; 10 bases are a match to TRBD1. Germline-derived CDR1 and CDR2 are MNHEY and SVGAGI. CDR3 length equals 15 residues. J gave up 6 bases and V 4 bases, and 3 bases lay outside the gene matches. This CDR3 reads CASSWWDRGNSPLHF. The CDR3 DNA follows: TGTGCCAGCAGTTGGTGGGACAGGGGTAATTCACCCCTCCACTTT.

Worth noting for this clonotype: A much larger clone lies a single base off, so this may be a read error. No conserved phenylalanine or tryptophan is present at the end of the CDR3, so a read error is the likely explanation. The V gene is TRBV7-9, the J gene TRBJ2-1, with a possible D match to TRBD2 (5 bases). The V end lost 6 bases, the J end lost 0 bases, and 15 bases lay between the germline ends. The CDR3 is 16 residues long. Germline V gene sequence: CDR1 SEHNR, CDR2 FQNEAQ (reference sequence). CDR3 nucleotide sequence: TGTGCCAGCAGACCGACTACCGTGAACTCCTACAATGAGCAGTTCTTA. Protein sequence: CASRPTTVNSYNEQFL.

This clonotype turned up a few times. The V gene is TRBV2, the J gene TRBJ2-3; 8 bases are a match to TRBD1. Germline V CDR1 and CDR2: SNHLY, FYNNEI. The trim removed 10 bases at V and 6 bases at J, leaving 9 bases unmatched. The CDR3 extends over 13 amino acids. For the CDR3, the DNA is TGTGCCACTGAGGACAGGGTCTGGGATACGCAGTATTTT. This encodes CATEDRVWDTQYF. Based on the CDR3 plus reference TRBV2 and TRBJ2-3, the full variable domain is EPEVTQTPSHQVTQMGQEVILRCVPISNHLYFYWYRQILGQKVEFLVSFYNNEISEKSEIFDDQFSVERPDGSNFTLKIRSTKLEDSAMYFCATEDRVWDTQYFGPGTRLTVL.

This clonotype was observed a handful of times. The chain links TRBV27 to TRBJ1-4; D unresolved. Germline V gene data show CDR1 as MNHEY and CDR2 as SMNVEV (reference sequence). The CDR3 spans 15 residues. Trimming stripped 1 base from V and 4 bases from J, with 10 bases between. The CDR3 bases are TGTGCCAGCAGTTTATACCCGGATCTTAATGAAAAACTGTTTTTT. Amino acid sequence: CASSLYPDLNEKLFF.

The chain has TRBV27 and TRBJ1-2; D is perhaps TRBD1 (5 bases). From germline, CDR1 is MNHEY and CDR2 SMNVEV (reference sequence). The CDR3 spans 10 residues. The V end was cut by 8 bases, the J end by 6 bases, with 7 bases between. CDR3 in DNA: TGTGCCAGCTGGGGGGATGGCTACACCTTC. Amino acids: CASWGDGYTF.

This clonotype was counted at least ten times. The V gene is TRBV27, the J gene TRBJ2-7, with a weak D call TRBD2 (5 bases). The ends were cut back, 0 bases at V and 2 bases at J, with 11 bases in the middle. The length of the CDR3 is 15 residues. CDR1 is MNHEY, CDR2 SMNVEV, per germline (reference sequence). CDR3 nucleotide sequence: TGTGCCAGCAGTTTATCGCCCGGGGATACCTACGAGCAGTACTTC. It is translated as CASSLSPGDTYEQYF.

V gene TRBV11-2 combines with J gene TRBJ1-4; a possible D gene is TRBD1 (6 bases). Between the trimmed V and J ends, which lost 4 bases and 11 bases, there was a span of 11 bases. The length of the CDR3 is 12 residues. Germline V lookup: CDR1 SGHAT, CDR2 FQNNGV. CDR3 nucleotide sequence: TGTGCCAGCAGCTCCGGGACAAGTAAACTGTTTTTT. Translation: CASSSGTSKLFF.

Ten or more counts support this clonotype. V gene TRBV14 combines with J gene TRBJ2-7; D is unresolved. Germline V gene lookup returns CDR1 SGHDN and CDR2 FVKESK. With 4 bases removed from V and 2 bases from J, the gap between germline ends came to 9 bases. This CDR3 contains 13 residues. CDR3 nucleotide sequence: TGTGCCAGCAGCCCGAGGAATACCTACGAGCAGTACTTC. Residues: CASSPRNTYEQYF.

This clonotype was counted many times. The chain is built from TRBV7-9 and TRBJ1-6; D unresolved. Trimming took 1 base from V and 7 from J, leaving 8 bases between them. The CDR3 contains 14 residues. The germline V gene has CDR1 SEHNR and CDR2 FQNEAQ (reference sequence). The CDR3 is CASSLVLSNSPLHF. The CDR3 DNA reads TGTGCCAGCAGCTTAGTTCTGTCCAATTCACCCCTCCACTTT. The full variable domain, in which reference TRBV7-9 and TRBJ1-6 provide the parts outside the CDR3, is DTGVSQNPRHKITKRGQNVTFRCDPISEHNRLYWYRQTLGQGPEFLTYFQNEAQLEKSRLLSDRFSAERPKGSFSTLEIQRTEQGDSAMYLCASSLVLSNSPLHFGNGTRLTVT.

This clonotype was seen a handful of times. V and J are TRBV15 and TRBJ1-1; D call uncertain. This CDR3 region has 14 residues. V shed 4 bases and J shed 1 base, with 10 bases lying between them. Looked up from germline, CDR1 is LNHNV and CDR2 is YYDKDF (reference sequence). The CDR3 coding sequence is TGTGCCACCAGCAAGTCGACCGGGAACACTGAAGCTTTCTTT. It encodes CATSKSTGNTEAFF.

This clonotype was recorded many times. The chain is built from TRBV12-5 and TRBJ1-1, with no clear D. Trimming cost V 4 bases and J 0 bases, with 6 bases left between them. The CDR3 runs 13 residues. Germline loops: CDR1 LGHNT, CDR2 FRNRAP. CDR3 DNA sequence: TGTGCTAGTGGTTCGGGCCTGAACACTGAAGCTTTCTTT. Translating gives CASGSGLNTEAFF.

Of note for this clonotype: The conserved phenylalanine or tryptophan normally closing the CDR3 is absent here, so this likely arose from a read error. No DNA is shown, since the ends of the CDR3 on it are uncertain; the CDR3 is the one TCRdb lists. The CDR3 loop is CASSLGPSGSNNEQLL. The V and J genes are TRBV7-6 and TRBJ2-1; the table's D call, TRBD2, was not checked against the DNA. The CDR3 has 16 amino acids, counting both end residues. CDR1 and CDR2 (germline): SGHVS, FNYEAQ.

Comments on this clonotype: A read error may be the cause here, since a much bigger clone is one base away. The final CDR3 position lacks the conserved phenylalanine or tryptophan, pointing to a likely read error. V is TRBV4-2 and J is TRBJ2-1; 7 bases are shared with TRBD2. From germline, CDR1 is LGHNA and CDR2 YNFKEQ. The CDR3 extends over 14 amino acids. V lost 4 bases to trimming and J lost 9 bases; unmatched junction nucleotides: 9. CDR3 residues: CASSLGLGGVEQFL. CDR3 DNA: TGTGCCAGCAGCCTCGGACTAGGAGGGGTTGAGCAGTTCTTA.

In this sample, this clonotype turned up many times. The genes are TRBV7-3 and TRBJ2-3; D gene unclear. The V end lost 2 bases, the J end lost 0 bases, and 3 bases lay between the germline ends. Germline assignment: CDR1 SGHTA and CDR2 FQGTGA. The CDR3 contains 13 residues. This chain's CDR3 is CASSLVSTDTQYF. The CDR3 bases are TGTGCCAGCAGCTTAGTTAGCACAGATACGCAGTATTTT.

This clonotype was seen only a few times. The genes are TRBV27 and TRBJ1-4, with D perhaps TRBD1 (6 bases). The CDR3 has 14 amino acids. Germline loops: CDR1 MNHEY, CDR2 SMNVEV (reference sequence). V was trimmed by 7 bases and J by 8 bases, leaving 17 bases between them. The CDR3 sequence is CASTLRGGGEKLFF. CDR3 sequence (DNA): TGTGCCAGCACCCTAAGGGGGGGGGGAGAAAAACTGTTTTTT.

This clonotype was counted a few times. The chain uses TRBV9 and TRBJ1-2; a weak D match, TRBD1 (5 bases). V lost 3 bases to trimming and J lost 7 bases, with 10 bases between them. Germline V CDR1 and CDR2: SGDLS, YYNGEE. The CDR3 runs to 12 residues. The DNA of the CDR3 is TGTGCCAGCAGCGGAGACAGATTTGGCTACACCTTC. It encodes CASSGDRFGYTF.

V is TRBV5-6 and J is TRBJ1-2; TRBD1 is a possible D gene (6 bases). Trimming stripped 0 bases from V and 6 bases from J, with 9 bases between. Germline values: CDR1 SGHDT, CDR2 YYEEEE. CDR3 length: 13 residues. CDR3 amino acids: CASSLGTVNGYTF. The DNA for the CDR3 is TGTGCCAGCAGCTTGGGGACAGTCAATGGCTACACCTTC.

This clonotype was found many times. The CDR3: CASSSKLAGNTGELFF. For the CDR3, the DNA is TGTGCCAGCAGCTCTAAACTCGCAGGGAACACCGGGGAGCTGTTTTTT. J is TRBJ2-2 and V is TRBV7-9; D remains ambiguous. Trimming removed 4 bases at V and 1 base at J, with 13 bases between. The germline V gene encodes CDR1 SEHNR and CDR2 FQNEAQ (reference sequence). The CDR3 is 16 amino acids.

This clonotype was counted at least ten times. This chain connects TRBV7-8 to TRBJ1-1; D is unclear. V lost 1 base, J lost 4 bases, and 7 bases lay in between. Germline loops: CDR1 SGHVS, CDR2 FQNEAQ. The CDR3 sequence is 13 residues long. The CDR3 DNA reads TGTGCCAGCAGCTTAGGGCTACTCACTGAAGCTTTCTTT. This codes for CASSLGLLTEAFF.

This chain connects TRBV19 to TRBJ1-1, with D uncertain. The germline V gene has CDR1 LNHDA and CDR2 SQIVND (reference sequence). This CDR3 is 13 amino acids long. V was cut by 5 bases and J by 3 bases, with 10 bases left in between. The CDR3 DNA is TGTGCCAGTAGTGGATGGGCGGACACTGAAGCTTTCTTT. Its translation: CASSGWADTEAFF.

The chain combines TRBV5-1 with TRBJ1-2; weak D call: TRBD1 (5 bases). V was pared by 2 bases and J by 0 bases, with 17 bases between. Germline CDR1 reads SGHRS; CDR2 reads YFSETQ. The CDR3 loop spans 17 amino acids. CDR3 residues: CASSFVSRTLTNYGYTF. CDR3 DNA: TGCGCCAGCAGCTTTGTTAGCAGGACACTCACTAACTATGGCTACACCTTC.

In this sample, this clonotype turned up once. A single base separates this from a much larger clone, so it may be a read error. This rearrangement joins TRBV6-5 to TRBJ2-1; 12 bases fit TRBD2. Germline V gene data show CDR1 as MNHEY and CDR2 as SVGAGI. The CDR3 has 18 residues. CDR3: CASSPGLAGGVSYNGQFF. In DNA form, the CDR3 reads TGTGCCAGCAGCCCAGGCCTAGCGGGAGGGGTCTCCTACAATGGGCAGTTCTTC.

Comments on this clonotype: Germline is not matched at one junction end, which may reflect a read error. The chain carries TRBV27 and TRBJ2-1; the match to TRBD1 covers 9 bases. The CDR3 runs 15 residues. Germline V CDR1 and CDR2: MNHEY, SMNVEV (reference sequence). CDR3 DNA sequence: TGTGCCAGCTCTTTAGGACAGGGGACCTACAATGAGCGGTTCTTC. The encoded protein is CASSLGQGTYNERFF.

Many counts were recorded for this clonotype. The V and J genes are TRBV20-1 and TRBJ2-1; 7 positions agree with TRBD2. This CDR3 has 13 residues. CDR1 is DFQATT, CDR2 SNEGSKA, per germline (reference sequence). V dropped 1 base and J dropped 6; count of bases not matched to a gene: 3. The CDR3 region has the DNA TGCAGTGCTAGAGGGGACTACGTCAATGAGCAGTTCTTC. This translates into CSARGDYVNEQFF.